The entry below gives a single TCR beta chain sequence along with its context. Germline V gene lookup returns CDR1 SGDLS and CDR2 YYNGEE. With 0 bases clipped from V and 3 bases from J, the junction kept 4 bases outside the gene matches. The CDR3 is made up of 15 amino acids. The sample comes from a study of OX40 agonist ivuxolimab in advanced cancers. The table came from immunoSEQ multiplex PCR; TCRdb's copy has only in-frame clones and leaves some out. The profile covers approximately 100,000 clones, with 75% to 95% appearing a single time and around 0.33% taken by the ten largest. This TCR was recovered from an adult with an advanced solid tumor such as melanoma, head and neck, liver or kidney cancer. This sample comprised CD4+ or CD8+ T cells sorted from blood, obtained in a trial of the OX40 agonist ivuxolimab. This chain links TRBV9 with TRBJ2-3; TRBD2 matches at 7 bases. The CDR3 nucleotides are TGTGCCAGCAGCGTAGACGAGGGAGGGACAGATACGCAGTATTTT. It yields the protein CASSVDEGGTDTQYF.